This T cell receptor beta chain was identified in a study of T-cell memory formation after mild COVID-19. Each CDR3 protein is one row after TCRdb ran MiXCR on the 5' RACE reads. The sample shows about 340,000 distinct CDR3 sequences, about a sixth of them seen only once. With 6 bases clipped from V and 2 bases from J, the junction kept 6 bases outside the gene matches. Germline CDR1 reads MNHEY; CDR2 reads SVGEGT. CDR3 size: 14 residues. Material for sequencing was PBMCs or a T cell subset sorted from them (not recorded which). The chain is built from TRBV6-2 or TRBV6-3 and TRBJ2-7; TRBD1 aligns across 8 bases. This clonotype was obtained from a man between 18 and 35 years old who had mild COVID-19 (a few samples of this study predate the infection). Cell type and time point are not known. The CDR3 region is CASRRTGRTYEQYV. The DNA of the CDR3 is TGTGCCAGCAGGCGGACAGGGCGCACCTACGAGCAGTACGTC.